Listed below are T cell receptor beta chains from one sample, sequenced in a study of control samples from healthy donors and cancer patients. Assay: immunoSEQ multiplex PCR; the TCRdb copy retains only in-frame clones and omits some. The table lists over 100,000 clones, 80% to 95% of them singletons. The specimen was blood. Source of these receptors: a man younger than 35 in good health. Both conserved end residues are part of each CDR3. D genes are given only for firm matches. Rows give clone size only sometimes, using once, few, many, or a class for an expanded clone.

cdr3_length	v_call	clone_size	j_call	d_call	cdr3_aa	cdr3_nt
14	TRBV19	.	TRBJ1-1	.	CASSNGVMNTEAFF	TGTGCCAGTAGTAATGGAGTGATGAACACTGAAGCTTTCTTT
15	TRBV6-5	once	TRBJ2-2	TRBD1	CASKMTGLMAGELFF	TGTGCCAGCAAGATGACAGGGTTGATGGCCGGGGAGCTGTTTTTT
13	TRBV6-2/TRBV6-3	.	TRBJ2-7	.	CASSYSRGYEQYF	TGTGCCAGCAGTTACTCGAGAGGTTACGAGCAGTACTTC
12	TRBV13	.	TRBJ2-1	TRBD2	CASSSGLAVQFF	TGTGCCAGCAGCTCTGGACTAGCTGTGCAGTTCTTC
15	TRBV5-1	.	TRBJ2-1	TRBD2	CASSLALAGGNEQFF	TGCGCCAGCAGCTTGGCACTAGCGGGGGGTAATGAGCAGTTCTTC
14	TRBV2	.	TRBJ2-2	.	CANKGHQNTGELFF	TGTGCCAACAAGGGACACCAAAACACCGGGGAGCTGTTTTTT
15	TRBV7-6	.	TRBJ1-2	.	CASSLGRTGLGGYTF	TGTGCCAGCAGCTTAGGGCGAACAGGGTTGGGTGGCTACACCTTC
13	TRBV5-1	once	TRBJ1-4	.	CASRGVGGEKLFF	TGCGCCAGCAGGGGTGTTGGGGGAGAAAAACTGTTTTTT
15	TRBV24-1	.	TRBJ2-3	TRBD1	CATSAGGQGTDTQYF	TGTGCCACCAGTGCAGGGGGACAGGGCACAGATACGCAGTATTTT
12	TRBV18	.	TRBJ2-5	.	CASSPNQETQYF	TGTGCCAGCTCACCAAATCAAGAGACCCAGTACTTC
16	TRBV14	.	TRBJ2-7	TRBD2	CASSQDLQRGTYEQYF	TGTGCCAGCAGCCAAGATCTTCAGCGGGGAACCTACGAGCAGTACTTC
15	TRBV2	.	TRBJ1-3	TRBD1	CASSEYRGPGNTIYF	TGTGCCAGCAGTGAATACAGGGGCCCGGGAAACACCATATATTTT
12	TRBV15	.	TRBJ2-5	.	CATSRDGQTQYF	TGTGCCACCAGCAGAGATGGGCAGACCCAGTACTTC
16	TRBV18	.	TRBJ2-7	.	CASSPKFGHPWYEQYF	TGTGCCAGCTCACCGAAGTTTGGGCACCCTTGGTACGAGCAGTACTTC
14	TRBV9	.	TRBJ1-4	.	CASSESTQATGISF	TGTGCCAGCAGTGAATCGACCCAAGCCACTGGTATCTCTTTT
14	TRBV5-5	.	TRBJ2-7	.	CASSLLGGPYEQYF	TGTGCCAGCAGCCTCCTGGGGGGACCCTACGAGCAGTACTTC
15	TRBV24-1	few	TRBJ2-1	.	CATSDSGGGNNEQFF	TGTGCCACCAGTGATTCAGGGGGAGGTAACAATGAGCAGTTCTTC
16	TRBV12-5	once	TRBJ1-2	TRBD1	CASGLFPTGGRYGYTF	TGTGCTAGTGGTTTGTTTCCGACAGGGGGAAGGTATGGCTACACCTTC
15	TRBV7-9	.	TRBJ2-5	.	CASSLIGTPGETQYF	TGTGCCAGCAGCTTAATCGGGACGCCTGGAGAGACCCAGTACTTC
12	TRBV9	.	TRBJ2-1	TRBD1	CASRDSNNEQFF	TGTGCCAGTCGGGACAGCAACAATGAGCAGTTCTTC
16	TRBV21-1	.	TRBJ2-5	.	CASRWTSPENKETQYF	TGTGCCAGCAGATGGACAAGTCCCGAAAACAAAGAGACCCAGTACTTC
13	TRBV3-1/TRBV3-2	.	TRBJ1-4	.	CASRARVGEKLFF	TGTGCCAGCAGGGCCAGGGTAGGAGAAAAACTGTTTTTT
14	TRBV6-1	.	TRBJ1-2	.	CASSDTLRDYGYTF	TGTGCCAGCAGTGACACCCTCCGGGACTATGGCTACACCTTC
13	TRBV7-2	.	TRBJ2-3	.	CASSLGPKDTQYF	TGTGCCAGCAGCTTAGGACCCAAGGATACGCAGTATTTT
12	TRBV7-6	.	TRBJ2-7	.	CASSLASQALYF	TGTGCCAGCAGCTTAGCTTCCCAGGCCCTGTACTTC
15	TRBV5-1	.	TRBJ1-3	TRBD1	CASSLAGQGRNTIYF	TGCGCCAGCAGCTTGGCGGGACAGGGTAGAAACACCATATATTTT
13	TRBV6-4	.	TRBJ1-6	.	CASSRGYNSPLHF	TGTGCCAGCAGTCGGGGTTATAATTCACCCCTCCACTTT